A selection of T cell receptor beta chains follows, all from one sample in a study of T cells in localized non-small cell lung cancer. Only in-frame clones appear in the TCRdb table, and some are missing; sequencing was by immunoSEQ multiplex PCR. This sample has some 7,800 clones, with around 87% found just once. The sequences come from peripheral blood, collected before any cancer treatment. These receptors all come from a male donor older than 55 with stage III lung adenocarcinoma. Both conserved end residues are part of each CDR3. Fields, in order: J gene, clone size, V gene, D gene, CDR3 DNA, CDR3 protein. The D gene is left open where the match is weak. Part of the rows lack a size; the others show once, few, many or a class for expanded clones.

>TRBJ1-1|NA|TRBV25-1|NA
TGTGCCAGCAGTGAATTGCGGAACACTGAAGCTTTCTTT
CASSELRNTEAFF
>TRBJ2-1|once|TRBV11-2|TRBD2
TGTGCCAGCAGCTTAAGACTAGCGGGGGTGTACAATGAGCAGTTCTTC
CASSLRLAGVYNEQFF
>TRBJ1-1|NA|TRBV28|NA
TGTGCCAGCAGTCAGACAGGTAGATTGAACACTGAAGCTTTCTTT
CASSQTGRLNTEAFF
>TRBJ1-5|few|TRBV6-5|NA
TGTGCCAGCAGTTACGAGTATAGTCAGCCCCAGCATTTT
CASSYEYSQPQHF
>TRBJ1-1|few|TRBV9|NA
TGTGCCAGCAGTTTACAGACAGGATTTGAAGCTTTCTTT
CASSLQTGFEAFF
>TRBJ1-6|NA|TRBV29-1|TRBD1
TGCAGCGTTGAGGAGGGACAGAGTAATTCACCCCTCCACTTT
CSVEEGQSNSPLHF
>TRBJ1-1|NA|TRBV11-2|NA
TGTGCCAGCAGCCCTTTCTATACGGCTTTCTTT
CASSPFYTAFF
>TRBJ1-2|NA|TRBV7-6|TRBD1
TGTGCCAGCAGCTTAACAGGGGTAGATGGCTACACCTTC
CASSLTGVDGYTF
>TRBJ1-2|NA|TRBV19|TRBD1
TGTGCCAGTAGCAGGGGGAACTATGGCTACACCTTC
CASSRGNYGYTF
>TRBJ2-2|NA|TRBV2|TRBD1
TGTGCCAGCAGGACGGACAGGGGGCTAACCGGGGAGCTGTTTTTT
CASRTDRGLTGELFF
>TRBJ1-4|NA|TRBV7-2|NA
TGTGCCAGCAGCTTAGCCGGCAACTTTGATGAAAAACTGTTTTTT
CASSLAGNFDEKLFF
>TRBJ2-7|NA|TRBV11-2|TRBD1
TGTGCCAGCAGCCGACCGGGACAGGGCTACGAGCAGTACTTC
CASSRPGQGYEQYF
>TRBJ2-7|large|TRBV2|NA
TGTGCCAGCATCGCCGGGAGCAGGGGGGAGCAGTACTTC
CASIAGSRGEQYF
>TRBJ2-7|once|TRBV19|TRBD1
TGTGCCAGTAGCCGTACAGGGGTAAGCTCCTACGAGCAGTACTTC
CASSRTGVSSYEQYF